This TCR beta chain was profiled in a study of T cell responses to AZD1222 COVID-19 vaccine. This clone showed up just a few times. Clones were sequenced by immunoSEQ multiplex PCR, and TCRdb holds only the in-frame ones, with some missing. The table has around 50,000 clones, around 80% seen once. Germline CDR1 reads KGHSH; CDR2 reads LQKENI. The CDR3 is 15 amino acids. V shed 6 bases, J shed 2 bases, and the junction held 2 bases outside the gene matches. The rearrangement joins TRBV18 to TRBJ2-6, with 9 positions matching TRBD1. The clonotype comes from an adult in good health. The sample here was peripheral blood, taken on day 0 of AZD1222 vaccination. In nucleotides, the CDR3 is TGTGCCAGCTCCCGGACAGGGGCTGGGGCCAACGTCCTGACTTTC. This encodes CASSRTGAGANVLTF.